Below are 25 T cell receptor beta chains sequenced from a single sample in a study of graft-versus-host responses after intestinal transplantation. Assay: immunoSEQ multiplex PCR; the TCRdb copy retains only in-frame clones and omits some. The table includes 60,000 to 75,000 clones, about nine tenths detected once. Graft material was processed, releasing intraepithelial and lamina propria lymphocytes. Sequencing was performed on ileum tissue, taken more than 350 days after transplant. The source is a human patient who received an intestinal transplant, so some T cells may come from the graft donor.

CDR3 region: CASSLDRANTGELFF. The CDR3 nucleotides are TGTGCCAGCAGCTTAGACAGGGCGAACACCGGGGAGCTGTTTTTT. The V gene is TRBV7-7, the J gene TRBJ2-2, with TRBD1 as a possible D gene (6 bases). Trimming left V 1 base short and J 0 bases short, with 6 bases between. The CDR3 runs to 15 residues. Looked up from germline, CDR1 is SSHAT and CDR2 is FNYEAQ (reference sequence).

DNA for the CDR3: TGTGCCAGCAGGGGATACGGGACAGACCTCACAGATACGCAGTATTTT. Translating gives CASRGYGTDLTDTQYF. The gene calls are TRBV27 and TRBJ2-3; 7 nucleotides agree with TRBD1. Germline loops: CDR1 MNHEY, CDR2 SMNVEV (reference sequence). After removal of 6 bases from V and 2 bases from J, the junction contained 11 bases not matched to a gene. The CDR3 contains 16 residues.

This chain joins TRBV6-5 and TRBJ1-1, with 12 nucleotides matching TRBD1. The CDR3 length is 13 residues. V shed 6 bases, J shed 10 bases, and the junction held 6 bases outside the gene matches. Per the germline V gene, CDR1 is MNHEY and CDR2 is SVGAGI. The CDR3 coding sequence is TGTGCCAGCAGATCCGGGACAGGGGGCCTAGCTTTCTTT. This gives the protein CASRSGTGGLAFF.

J is TRBJ1-3 and V is TRBV10-3, with D perhaps TRBD1 (6 bases). Trimming stripped 6 bases from V and 2 bases from J, with 14 bases between. The germline V gene encodes CDR1 ENHRY and CDR2 SYGVKD. There are 15 residues in the CDR3. The DNA for the CDR3 is TGTGCCATCAGCCGACAGGCGGGGCCTGGAAACACCATATATTTT. Its translation: CAISRQAGPGNTIYF.

As concerns this clone: One junction end does not reproduce the germline sequence, and a read error may be involved. The chain carries TRBV6-6 and TRBJ2-1, with D perhaps matching TRBD1 (6 bases). There are 11 residues in the CDR3. CDR1 and CDR2 (germline): MNHNY, SVGAGI (reference sequence). The CDR3 DNA follows: TGTGCCAGCACTTACGGACAGAGACAGTTCTTC. This translates into CASTYGQRQFF.

The genes are TRBV6-1 and TRBJ2-7; 9 positions match TRBD1. With 5 bases clipped from V and 2 bases from J, the junction kept 7 bases outside the gene matches. CDR1 is MNHNS and CDR2 is SASEGT in the germline V gene. The CDR3 extends over 15 amino acids. CDR3 residues: CASSWDRASAYEQYF. CDR3 nucleotides: TGTGCCAGCAGTTGGGACAGGGCCTCGGCCTACGAGCAGTACTTC.

This clone was recorded only once. The genes are TRBV9 and TRBJ1-2; no reliable D call. Germline V CDR1 and CDR2: SGDLS, YYNGEE. Trimming pared 0 bases from V and 8 bases from J, leaving 14 bases between. The CDR3 is 14 residues long. The CDR3 DNA reads TGTGCCAGCAGCGTAGAGGGCCCTATGGGGGGCTACACCTTC. Protein product: CASSVEGPMGGYTF.

This chain joins TRBV29-1 and TRBJ2-2; the D gene is possibly TRBD1 (5 bases). Looked up from germline, CDR1 is SQVTM and CDR2 is ANQGSEA. V was cut by 3 bases and J by 6 bases, with 8 bases left in between. CDR3 length equals 12 residues. The CDR3 region is CSVEVRAGELFF. The CDR3 region has the DNA TGCAGCGTTGAGGTCAGGGCCGGGGAGCTGTTTTTT.

The V and J genes are TRBV28 and TRBJ2-2; D may be TRBD1 (6 bases). Trimming cost V 3 bases and J 5 bases, with 13 bases left between them. CDR1 is MDHEN and CDR2 is SYDVKM in the germline V gene. This CDR3 is 15 amino acids long. The CDR3 region is CASSFAEQGTGELFF. CDR3 sequence (DNA): TGTGCCAGCAGTTTTGCCGAACAGGGAACCGGGGAGCTGTTTTTT.

The chain uses TRBV5-5 and TRBJ2-7; tentatively, D is TRBD2 (6 bases). The CDR3 has 15 residues. Germline CDR1 reads SGHKS; CDR2 reads YYEKEE (reference sequence). V shed 3 bases and J shed 4 bases, with 17 bases lying between them. The CDR3 DNA sequence: TGTGCCAGCAGCTCCGGCCGACTAGTTTCTTACGAGCAGTACTTC. This encodes CASSSGRLVSYEQYF.

The chain joins TRBV4-1 to TRBJ2-7; 7 bases are shared with TRBD1. Looked up from germline, CDR1 is MGHRA and CDR2 is YSYEKL. The CDR3 has 14 amino acids. Trimming took 1 base from V and 5 from J; bases not matched to a gene: 5. DNA of the CDR3: TGCGCCAGCAGCCAAGTCGGGCAGGGGGACGAGCAGTACTTC. Its translation: CASSQVGQGDEQYF.

This rearrangement joins TRBV18 to TRBJ2-3; D is undetermined. Germline CDR1 is KGHSH and CDR2 is LQKENI. The CDR3 is 14 amino acids. Trimming shortened V by 4 bases and J by 2 bases, and 10 bases separated the two germline ends. The CDR3 protein is CASSQVRNTDTQYF. For the CDR3, the DNA is TGTGCCAGCTCACAAGTACGAAACACAGATACGCAGTATTTT.

The table lists this clone with a count of one. This chain joins TRBV28 and TRBJ1-5, with 7 nucleotides matching TRBD1. The CDR3 has 15 amino acids. Per germline, CDR1 MDHEN and CDR2 SYDVKM. V shed 10 bases, J shed 7 bases, and the junction held 16 bases outside the gene matches. The CDR3 sequence: CATTPLDREGQPQHF. The DNA of the CDR3 is TGTGCCACTACCCCACTTGACAGGGAGGGCCAGCCCCAGCATTTT.

This clone was recorded a few times. The CDR3 sequence is CASSESGGRLGLNEQFF. The CDR3 coding sequence is TGCGCCAGCAGTGAGTCTGGCGGGAGGTTAGGGCTCAATGAGCAGTTCTTC. This chain connects TRBV10-2 to TRBJ2-1; 8 bases fit TRBD2. This CDR3 has 17 residues. The germline V gene has CDR1 WSHSY and CDR2 SAAADI. J was trimmed by 6 bases and V by 0 bases; bases with no gene match: 10.

The V and J genes are TRBV5-6 and TRBJ2-3, with D unclear. Germline V lookup: CDR1 SGHDT, CDR2 YYEEEE. Trimming pared 0 bases from V and 2 bases from J, leaving 7 bases between. There are 14 residues in the CDR3. CDR3 bases: TGTGCCAGCAGCTTGGGGGCTAACACAGATACGCAGTATTTT. Its protein product is CASSLGANTDTQYF.

The chain combines TRBV18 with TRBJ2-5; 8 bases match TRBD1. The CDR3 runs to 17 residues. The J segment lost 0 bases and the V segment lost 0 bases, leaving 6 bases of the junction unmatched. Germline CDR1 reads KGHSH; CDR2 reads LQKENI. This CDR3 is CASSPPSRTGHQETQYF. In DNA, the CDR3 is TGTGCCAGCTCACCACCCTCACGGACAGGGCACCAAGAGACCCAGTACTTC.

This chain joins TRBV11-2 and TRBJ2-5; no reliable D call. The germline V and J ends were trimmed by 1 base and 1 base, with 10 bases remaining between them. There are 15 residues in the CDR3. Germline loops: CDR1 SGHAT, CDR2 FQNNGV. DNA of the CDR3: TGTGCCAGCAGCTTAGGCTTCTCTGCCCAAGAGACCCAGTACTTC. Residues: CASSLGFSAQETQYF.

The sample holds a few counts of this clone. The J gene is TRBJ2-7, the V gene TRBV5-1; 9 bases map to TRBD2. The CDR3 totals 14 residues. The ends lost 3 bases at V and 2 bases at J; junction bases unmatched: 3. The germline CDR1 and CDR2 sequences are SGHRS and YFSETQ. The CDR3 DNA reads TGCGCCAGCAGCTCCCGCGGGGGGGCCTACGAGCAGTACTTC. Its translation is CASSSRGGAYEQYF.

The rearrangement uses TRBV11-2 and TRBJ2-2; 7 bases match TRBD1. The J segment lost 2 bases and the V segment lost 0 bases, leaving 3 bases of the junction unmatched. Germline values: CDR1 SGHAT, CDR2 FQNNGV. The CDR3 runs to 16 residues. The CDR3 loop reads CASSLETGANTGELFF. The CDR3 DNA is TGTGCCAGCAGCTTAGAAACAGGGGCTAACACCGGGGAGCTGTTTTTT.

This chain links TRBV6-5 with TRBJ2-7; D is tentatively TRBD1 or TRBD2 (5 bases each). The CDR3 totals 14 residues. Between the trimmed V and J ends, which lost 2 bases and 4 bases, there was a span of 12 bases. Germline V lookup: CDR1 MNHEY, CDR2 SVGAGI. The CDR3 DNA is TGTGCCAGCAGTTACCAACCGGGACCTTACGAGCAGTACTTC. This codes for CASSYQPGPYEQYF.

The chain links TRBV28 to TRBJ2-3; D may be TRBD1 or TRBD2 (5 bases each). The V end lost 2 bases, the J end lost 6 bases, and 6 bases lay between the germline ends. From germline, CDR1 is MDHEN and CDR2 SYDVKM. The CDR3 is made up of 12 amino acids. The chain's CDR3 is CASSLGGDTQYF. The CDR3 nucleotides are TGTGCCAGCAGTTTAGGGGGTGATACGCAGTATTTT. The variable domain in full, with the rest retrieved from reference TRBV28 and TRBJ2-3, is DVKVTQSSRYLVKRTGEKVFLECVQDMDHENMFWYRQDPGLGLRLIYFSYDVKMKEKGDIPEGYSVSREKKERFSLILESASTNQTSMYLCASSLGGDTQYFGPGTRLTVL.

This chain joins TRBV5-4 and TRBJ1-4, with D perhaps matching TRBD1 (6 bases). V dropped 0 bases and J dropped 4 bases, with 10 bases sitting between them. There are 15 residues in the CDR3. Germline V gives CDR1 SGHNT, CDR2 YYREEE (reference sequence). The CDR3 loop is CASSLAPGDNEKLFF. In DNA, the CDR3 is TGTGCCAGCAGCTTGGCGCCAGGGGATAATGAAAAACTGTTTTTT.

This chain links TRBV28 with TRBJ2-7; 8 nucleotides match TRBD1. The V gene end was trimmed by 7 bases and the J gene end by 6 bases; junction bases not matched to a gene: 11. The CDR3 runs 14 residues. CDR1 and CDR2 (germline): MDHEN, SYDVKM. The CDR3 protein is CASTLPGTGLEQYF. The CDR3 coding sequence is TGTGCCAGCACCCTCCCCGGGACAGGCCTCGAGCAGTACTTC.

This clone was detected once. The chain links TRBV29-1 to TRBJ2-2, with 8 bases identical to TRBD1. The CDR3 is 15 residues long. Germline trimming cut 3 bases from V and 2 bases from J; bases unmatched to any gene: 5. The V gene's germline CDR1 is SQVTM and CDR2 ANQGSEA. The CDR3 sequence: CSVDADRGNTGELFF. The CDR3, as DNA: TGCAGCGTTGATGCCGACAGGGGAAACACCGGGGAGCTGTTTTTT.

The chain uses TRBV27 and TRBJ1-4; 9 bases are a match to TRBD1. The CDR3 has 15 amino acids. V shed 5 bases and J 6 bases; nucleotides not matched to a gene: 7. The germline gives CDR1 MNHEY, CDR2 SMNVEV (reference sequence). CDR3 sequence: CASSIYRGRDEKLFF. The CDR3 bases are TGTGCCAGCAGTATTTACAGGGGGCGGGATGAAAAACTGTTTTTT.